Listed here are 32 T cell receptor beta chains from one sample, sequenced in a study of cytomegalovirus exposure and HLA in healthy donors. Primers for the PCR totalled 60 Vbeta and 13 Jbeta. The protocol was immunoSEQ multiplex PCR, while the TCRdb copy is restricted to in-frame clones and leaves out a portion. The sample's table shows more than 75,000 clones. Source material: PBMCs. These receptors came from a man aged 50 to 59 in good health and CMV-seropositive.

The V gene is TRBV7-8, the J gene TRBJ2-3; unclear D gene. Germline lookup yields CDR1 SGHVS and CDR2 FQNEAQ. With 2 bases removed from V and 5 bases from J, the gap between germline ends came to 8 bases. There are 13 residues in the CDR3. CDR3 nucleotide sequence: TGTGCCAGCAGCTTACCGGGTGTAGATACGCAGTATTTT. Protein sequence: CASSLPGVDTQYF.

The chain is built from TRBV7-6 and TRBJ2-1, with TRBD2 matching 13 bases. Germline-derived CDR1 and CDR2 are SGHVS and FNYEAQ. CDR3 length: 15 amino acids. After removal of 5 bases from V and 9 bases from J, the junction contained 7 bases not matched to a gene. The CDR3 bases are TGTGCCAGCAGCCACCGGACTAGCGGGAGTATTGAGCAGTTCTTC. Protein: CASSHRTSGSIEQFF.

The rearrangement joins TRBV4-1 to TRBJ1-1; no clear D. The CDR3 totals 17 residues. Trimming removed 1 base at V and 1 base at J, with 16 bases between. Germline-derived CDR1 and CDR2 are MGHRA and YSYEKL. CDR3: CASSQALPIRSNTEAFF. In DNA form, the CDR3 reads TGCGCCAGCAGCCAAGCTTTACCCATCAGGTCGAACACTGAAGCTTTCTTT.

CDR3 DNA sequence: TGTGCCAGCAGCCAACGACAGGGGCGCCCTGAAGCTTTCTTT. Residues: CASSQRQGRPEAFF. V gene TRBV14 combines with J gene TRBJ1-1, with 8 bases lining up with TRBD1. The germline V gene encodes CDR1 SGHDN and CDR2 FVKESK. The V and J ends lost 2 bases and 6 bases, in that order; junction bases with no gene match: 5. The CDR3 is made up of 14 amino acids.

The rearrangement links TRBV30 to TRBJ1-2; 8 positions match TRBD1. The V gene's germline CDR1 is GTSNPN and CDR2 SVGIG (reference sequence). Trimming removed 2 bases from V and 8 bases from J; junction bases left unmatched: 4. CDR3 length equals 12 residues. In DNA form, the CDR3 reads TGTGCCTGGAGTTTGACAGGGGTAGGCTACACCTTC. Translating it yields CAWSLTGVGYTF.

The gene calls are TRBV5-4 and TRBJ2-7; weak D call: TRBD1 (6 bases). The germline gives CDR1 SGHNT, CDR2 YYREEE (reference sequence). Trimming pared 1 base from V and 6 bases from J, leaving 8 bases between. The length of the CDR3 is 12 residues. CDR3 bases: TGTGCCAGCAGCTTGTGGGGGCTCGAGCAGTACTTC. It translates to CASSLWGLEQYF.

This chain uses TRBV19 with TRBJ2-3; 8 bases map to TRBD1. The V segment lost 6 bases and the J segment 0 bases; nucleotides outside the gene matches: 5. In germline, CDR1 is LNHDA, CDR2 SQIVND (reference sequence). The CDR3 length is 15 residues. CDR3 DNA sequence: TGTGCCAGTAGAAACCAGGGGGCTAGCACAGATACGCAGTATTTT. Translation: CASRNQGASTDTQYF.

The chain links TRBV23-1 to TRBJ1-1; 8 nucleotides match TRBD1. TRBV23-1 counts as an open reading frame of uncertain function. The J segment lost 4 bases and the V segment lost 0 bases, leaving 7 bases of the junction unmatched. CDR3 size: 16 residues. CDR3 loop: CASSQSQGGKITEAFF. CDR3 in DNA: TGCGCCAGCAGTCAATCACAGGGGGGAAAGATCACTGAAGCTTTCTTT.

The chain combines TRBV11-2 with TRBJ1-1; TRBD1 is a possible D gene (5 bases). Trimming cost V 5 bases and J 1 base, with 11 bases left between them. This CDR3 is built from 14 residues. The germline gives CDR1 SGHAT, CDR2 FQNNGV. CDR3 amino acids: CASSPGLRNTEAFF. The CDR3 coding sequence is TGTGCCAGCAGCCCGGGACTGAGGAACACTGAAGCTTTCTTT.

V usage is TRBV5-4 and J usage is TRBJ2-2; 7 nucleotides match TRBD1. Germline V gene lookup returns CDR1 SGHNT and CDR2 YYREEE (reference sequence). The CDR3 is 14 residues long. V lost 4 bases, J lost 5 bases, and 5 bases stayed unmatched. This CDR3 is CASSIGTATGELFF. The CDR3 DNA is TGTGCCAGCAGCATTGGGACAGCAACCGGGGAGCTGTTTTTT.

The chain couples TRBV6-5 to TRBJ2-1; 8 bases agree with TRBD2. This CDR3 comprises 14 residues. Germline values: CDR1 MNHEY, CDR2 SVGAGI. Trimming at V came to 7 bases and at J to 9 bases, leaving 11 bases not matched to a gene. This CDR3 is CASKSVRAGVEQFF. CDR3 nucleotide sequence: TGTGCCAGCAAGTCGGTCCGAGCGGGGGTTGAGCAGTTCTTC.

The genes are TRBV27 and TRBJ1-2, with 8 bases identical to TRBD1. The CDR3 totals 15 residues. The trim removed 5 bases at V and 4 bases at J, leaving 9 bases unmatched. Germline values: CDR1 MNHEY, CDR2 SMNVEV (reference sequence). CDR3: CASSEQGGLPYGYTF. The CDR3 bases are TGTGCCAGCAGTGAACAGGGGGGACTACCCTATGGCTACACCTTC.

The chain links TRBV29-1 to TRBJ2-1; 8 bases map to TRBD2. The CDR3 extends over 15 amino acids. Germline loops: CDR1 SQVTM, CDR2 ANQGSEA. Germline trimming cut 0 bases from V and 4 bases from J; bases unmatched to any gene: 5. The CDR3, as DNA: TGCAGCGTTGAAGATCGGGGGGGTGGGTACAATGAGCAGTTCTTC. This translates into CSVEDRGGGYNEQFF.

Concerning this clone: Germline and junction disagree at one end, which may indicate a read error. The chain links TRBV20-1 to TRBJ2-1; D is perhaps TRBD2 (6 bases). CDR1 and CDR2 from the germline V gene are DFQATT and SNEGSKA (reference sequence). The CDR3 is 11 amino acids. CDR3 sequence: CGLAHYNEQFF. For the CDR3, the DNA is TGTGGCCTAGCGCACTACAATGAGCAGTTCTTC.

V usage is TRBV28 and J usage is TRBJ1-4; D perhaps matches TRBD1 (6 bases). CDR3 size: 15 residues. Trimming took 6 bases from V and 7 from J, leaving 18 bases between them. Germline V gives CDR1 MDHEN, CDR2 SYDVKM. The CDR3 nucleotides are TGTGCCAGCAGATTCCGGGACATTCGTAGTGAAAAACTGTTTTTT. As protein: CASRFRDIRSEKLFF.

V gene TRBV11-2 combines with J gene TRBJ2-3; 7 bases agree with TRBD1. Germline V lookup: CDR1 SGHAT, CDR2 FQNNGV. This CDR3 is built from 15 residues. J lost 4 bases, V lost 5 bases, and 9 bases had no gene match. The CDR3 loop reads CASSGTVRFADTQYF. DNA for the CDR3: TGTGCCAGCAGCGGGACAGTGAGGTTCGCAGATACGCAGTATTTT.

This sequence joins TRBV18 and TRBJ1-2; 9 nucleotides match TRBD1. V lost 1 base, J lost 13 bases, and 4 bases stayed unmatched. There are 12 residues in the CDR3. Germline V gene data show CDR1 as KGHSH and CDR2 as LQKENI. Here the CDR3 DNA reads TGTGCCAGCTCACCACGGACAGGGGCGGGCACCTTC. Translation gives CASSPRTGAGTF.

This chain links TRBV6-5 with TRBJ1-2; 10 bases fit TRBD1. V lost 9 bases and J lost 4; bases outside the gene matches: 11. Germline CDR1 MNHEY, CDR2 SVGAGI. The CDR3 length is 15 residues. CDR3 amino acids: CASGLYGQGGYGYTF. DNA for the CDR3: TGTGCCAGTGGACTGTATGGACAGGGGGGCTATGGCTACACCTTC.

V gene TRBV18 combines with J gene TRBJ2-7, with 8 bases fitting TRBD1. The CDR3 length is 15 residues. The V segment lost 4 bases and the J segment 3 bases; nucleotides outside the gene matches: 8. The germline gives CDR1 KGHSH, CDR2 LQKENI. The DNA of the CDR3 is TGTGCCAGCTCACTCTCCGGGACAGGAGTCTACGAGCAGTACTTC. It translates to CASSLSGTGVYEQYF.

The CDR3 region is CASSGNYNEQFF. Here the CDR3 DNA reads TGTGCCAGTAGCGGGAACTACAATGAGCAGTTCTTC. The chain recombines TRBV19 with TRBJ2-1; D is perhaps TRBD2 (5 bases). Trimming took 6 bases from V and 3 from J, leaving 6 bases between them. The CDR3 sequence is 12 residues long. The germline V gene encodes CDR1 LNHDA and CDR2 SQIVND (reference sequence). The variable domain in full, completed from reference TRBV19 and TRBJ2-1, reads DGGITQSPKYLFRKEGQNVTLSCEQNLNHDAMYWYRQDPGQGLRLIYYSQIVNDFQKGDIAEGYSVSREKKESFPLTVTSAQKNPTAFYLCASSGNYNEQFFGPGTRLTVL.

The rearrangement links TRBV5-1 to TRBJ1-3, with TRBD1 matching 9 bases. This CDR3 is built from 15 residues. Looked up from germline, CDR1 is SGHRS and CDR2 is YFSETQ. V lost 4 bases to trimming and J lost 1 base; unmatched junction nucleotides: 3. The CDR3 DNA reads as TGCGCCAGCAGCGTGGGACAGGGATCTGGAAACACCATATATTTT. It translates to CASSVGQGSGNTIYF.

This chain links TRBV5-1 with TRBJ2-1; 12 positions match TRBD2. The germline V gene has CDR1 SGHRS and CDR2 YFSETQ. V lost 3 bases, J lost 7 bases, and 8 bases stayed unmatched. This CDR3 is 16 amino acids long. CDR3 coding DNA: TGCGCCAGCAGCTCCTCACTAGCGGGAGGATGGAATGAGCAGTTCTTC. It encodes CASSSSLAGGWNEQFF.

As DNA, the CDR3 is TGTGCCTGGAGTTCCGGGACAGGGGCCTACGAGCAGTACTTC. It translates to CAWSSGTGAYEQYF. V and J are TRBV30 and TRBJ2-7; 10 nucleotides agree with TRBD1. The length of the CDR3 is 14 residues. Germline V gene lookup returns CDR1 GTSNPN and CDR2 SVGIG (reference sequence). With 2 bases clipped from V and 2 bases from J, the junction kept 3 bases outside the gene matches.

The gene calls are TRBV9 and TRBJ2-7; 9 bases fit TRBD1. The V segment lost 4 bases and the J segment 4 bases; nucleotides outside the gene matches: 6. Germline V gene data show CDR1 as SGDLS and CDR2 as YYNGEE. CDR3 size: 14 residues. CDR3 in amino acids: CASSPGTGSYEQYV. Written as DNA, the CDR3 is TGTGCCAGCAGCCCCGGGACAGGGAGTTACGAGCAGTACGTC.

The chain employs TRBV7-3 and TRBJ2-6, with D possibly matching TRBD1 (5 bases). V was trimmed by 0 bases and J by 2 bases, leaving 11 bases between them. The CDR3 runs to 17 residues. Germline assignment: CDR1 SGHTA and CDR2 FQGTGA. CDR3 in amino acids: CASSLTMKGAGANVLTF. CDR3 coding DNA: TGTGCCAGCAGCTTAACGATGAAAGGGGCTGGGGCCAACGTCCTGACTTTC.

This sequence joins TRBV7-3 and TRBJ2-7, with D possibly being TRBD2 (5 bases). The CDR3 is 13 residues long. V was shortened by 1 base and J by 3 bases, with 7 bases between the two germline ends. Germline V lookup: CDR1 SGHTA, CDR2 FQGTGA. DNA of the CDR3: TGTGCCAGCAGCTTAAACGCGGGCTACGAGCAGTACTTC. Protein: CASSLNAGYEQYF.

This chain connects TRBV4-2 to TRBJ1-1; D unresolved. Germline CDR1 LGHNA, CDR2 YNFKEQ. The CDR3 runs 15 residues. V lost 0 bases to trimming and J lost 10 bases, with 18 bases between them. The CDR3 here is CASSQDLVSPLVAFF. In DNA, the CDR3 is TGTGCCAGCAGCCAAGATCTCGTGAGTCCGCTCGTAGCTTTCTTT.

The chain joins TRBV27 to TRBJ1-2, with TRBD1 identical over 12 bases. The CDR3 covers 18 residues. The V and J ends lost 5 bases and 4 bases, in that order; junction bases with no gene match: 14. Germline CDR1 reads MNHEY; CDR2 reads SMNVEV (reference sequence). The CDR3 reads CASSAGTGGLLWSYGYTF. The CDR3 nucleotides are TGTGCCAGCAGTGCGGGGACAGGGGGCTTACTCTGGAGCTATGGCTACACCTTC.

The V gene is TRBV30, the J gene TRBJ1-1; the D gene is possibly TRBD1 (5 bases). V was cut by 2 bases and J by 1 base, with 14 bases left in between. Per germline, CDR1 GTSNPN and CDR2 SVGIG (reference sequence). The CDR3 runs 15 residues. DNA of the CDR3: TGTGCCTGGAGTCGAAACAGGATCCCGAACACTGAAGCTTTCTTT. It specifies CAWSRNRIPNTEAFF.

This rearrangement joins TRBV30 to TRBJ1-3, with D unresolved. The CDR3 has 12 residues. The V end lost 5 bases, the J end lost 0 bases, and 5 bases lay between the germline ends. The V gene's germline CDR1 is GTSNPN and CDR2 SVGIG (reference sequence). The CDR3 is CAWESSGNTIYF. The CDR3 region has the DNA TGTGCCTGGGAGAGCTCTGGAAACACCATATATTTT.

This chain connects TRBV30 to TRBJ2-7, with TRBD1 matching over 9 bases. The CDR3 extends over 15 amino acids. Germline loops: CDR1 GTSNPN, CDR2 SVGIG (reference sequence). J gave up 6 bases and V 6 bases, and 15 bases lay outside the gene matches. The CDR3 region is CACLPPGQGFSEQYV. In DNA, the CDR3 is TGTGCCTGCCTGCCCCCGGGACAGGGTTTCTCCGAGCAGTACGTC.

V is TRBV19 and J is TRBJ1-2; D might be TRBD1 (6 bases). Looked up from germline, CDR1 is LNHDA and CDR2 is SQIVND (reference sequence). This CDR3 region has 12 residues. The V gene lost 8 bases and the J gene lost 4 bases, with 11 bases spanning the gap. The CDR3 protein is CASSRGTYGYTF. CDR3 DNA sequence: TGTGCCAGTTCGAGGGGGACCTATGGCTACACCTTC.